This T cell receptor (beta chain) was found in a study of patients and donors after allogeneic stem cell transplantation. CDR1 and CDR2 from the germline V gene are SEHNR and FQNEAQ (reference sequence). V lost 5 bases to trimming and J lost 3 bases, with 13 bases between them. The CDR3 has 14 amino acids. This clonotype was seen a handful of times. Each CDR3 protein gets one entry after TCRdb re-called the RT-PCR reads with MiXCR. The sample lists roughly 880,000 distinct CDR3 sequences; about 20% were seen once. This receptor was identified in a human donor who was either an allogeneic HSCT recipient or a stem cell or donor lymphocyte infusion donor (not recorded which). It is not recorded whose cells these are; they may come from a transplant donor. The gene calls are TRBV7-9 and TRBJ1-1; the D gene is possibly TRBD1 (5 bases). The sequenced material came from blood, either unsorted or a sorted T cell fraction (not recorded which). Here the CDR3 DNA reads TGTGCCAGCAGCCGACCGGGACGGGACACTGAAGCTTTCTTT. As protein: CASSRPGRDTEAFF.